The T cell receptor (beta chain) under discussion was sequenced for a study of blood T cell repertoires in COVID-19. The overall study: The United States, Italy and Spain provided the acute and convalescent COVID-19 samples.

As concerns this clone: Distinct nucleotide sequences in the sample also encode this CDR3.

The CDR3 totals 16 residues. With 0 bases clipped from V and 0 bases from J, the junction kept 2 bases outside the gene matches. Germline lookup yields CDR1 SGHRS and CDR2 YFSETQ. Generated by immunoSEQ multiplex PCR, the TCRdb table keeps only in-frame clones and is missing some. The table has over 100,000 clones, more than 75% seen once. The sequence derives from a woman in her seventies with COVID-19, enrolled during active disease. The chain combines TRBV5-1 with TRBJ2-2, with 7 positions matching TRBD1. Input material: peripheral blood. The CDR3 loop reads CASSLEGQTNTGELFF. The CDR3 region has the DNA TGCGCCAGCAGCTTGGAGGGACAGACGAACACCGGGGAGCTGTTTTTT.